The rows below give T cell receptor beta chains drawn from one sample of a study of identical twins. MiXCR was run by TCRdb on the 5' RACE reads, yielding one entry per CDR3 protein. The sample shows 410,000 or so distinct CDR3 sequences, roughly 18% of them seen only once. Sequencing was carried out using naive T cells sorted from blood. These receptor sequences come from a man over 45 in good health. The CDR3 runs from the conserved cysteine through the conserved F or W. D genes are given only for firm matches. Size is omitted from some rows. Given values are once, few, many or a class for expanded clones.

D gene | J gene | V gene | CDR3 length | clone size | CDR3 protein | CDR3 DNA
- | TRBJ1-4 | TRBV28 | 12 | many | CASSFGEEKLFF | TGTGCCAGCAGTTTTGGGGAAGAAAAACTGTTTTTT
TRBD2 | TRBJ2-5 | TRBV10-3 | 14 | many | CAISSGLVAETQYF | TGTGCCATTTCCTCAGGACTAGTTGCGGAGACCCAGTACTTC
TRBD2 | TRBJ2-1 | TRBV5-1 | 15 | many | CASSLAGATYNEQFF | TGCGCCAGCAGCTTAGCGGGAGCTACCTACAATGAGCAGTTCTTC
TRBD2 | TRBJ2-5 | TRBV3-1 | 17 | many | CASSQDFTSGFQETQYF | TGTGCCAGCAGCCAAGATTTCACTAGCGGTTTCCAAGAGACCCAGTACTTC
TRBD2 | TRBJ2-7 | TRBV6-5 | 16 | - | CASSSRLAGATYEQYF | TGTGCCAGCAGTTCCCGACTAGCGGGAGCTACCTACGAGCAGTACTTC
- | TRBJ1-1 | TRBV5-6 | 14 | - | CASSLPRPNTEAFF | TGTGCCAGCAGCTTGCCCCGGCCGAACACTGAAGCTTTCTTT
- | TRBJ1-1 | TRBV21-1 | 16 | many | CASSRTGFVMNTEAFF | TGTGCCAGCAGTAGGACAGGGTTTGTAATGAACACTGAAGCTTTCTTT
TRBD2 | TRBJ2-7 | TRBV3-1 | 18 | many | CASSQGPSGGLLYSEQYF | TGTGCCAGCAGCCAAGGCCCTAGCGGGGGCCTTCTATACAGCGAGCAGTACTTC
- | TRBJ2-5 | TRBV20-1 | 16 | - | CSARPTAGPDQETQYF | TGCAGTGCTAGACCCACCGCAGGACCAGATCAAGAGACCCAGTACTTC
- | TRBJ2-5 | TRBV20-1 | 13 | - | CSARDRDMKTQYF | TGCAGTGCTAGAGACCGGGACATGAAGACCCAGTACTTC
- | TRBJ1-2 | TRBV27 | 14 | few | CASSPTGPLYGYTF | TGTGCCAGCAGTCCAACAGGGCCACTCTATGGCTACACCTTC
- | TRBJ2-3 | TRBV9 | 15 | - | CASSKGVTSYDTQYF | TGTGCCAGCTCGAAGGGTGTCACGTCGTATGATACGCAGTATTTT
- | TRBJ2-1 | TRBV10-3 | 13 | many | CAISAQRYNEQFF | TGTGCCATCAGTGCGCAACGCTACAATGAGCAGTTCTTC
TRBD1 | TRBJ2-7 | TRBV6-2/TRBV6-3 | 13 | many | CASSWTGTREQYF | TGTGCCAGCAGCTGGACAGGGACGCGCGAGCAGTACTTC
TRBD2 | TRBJ2-2 | TRBV5-1 | 16 | - | CASSKRSLAGAGELFF | TGCGCCAGCAGCAAAAGGTCCCTAGCGGGAGCCGGGGAGCTGTTTTTT
TRBD1 | TRBJ1-2 | TRBV4-1 | 15 | - | CASSQGQGAGYGYTF | TGCGCCAGCAGCCAAGGACAGGGGGCCGGGTATGGCTACACCTTC
- | TRBJ1-1 | TRBV4-3 | 15 | few | CASSQVWGANTEAFF | TGCGCCAGCAGCCAAGTTTGGGGAGCGAACACTGAAGCTTTCTTT
- | TRBJ1-4 | TRBV4-2 | 16 | - | CASSQEIGRFNEKLFF | TGTGCCAGCAGCCAAGAAATCGGCCGCTTTAATGAAAAACTGTTTTTT
- | TRBJ1-6 | TRBV4-1 | 14 | - | CASSLDGGMGPLHF | TGCGCCAGCAGCCTCGACGGGGGAATGGGGCCCCTCCACTTT
- | TRBJ2-1 | TRBV2 | 12 | - | CATQGSLYEQFF | TGTGCCACACAGGGAAGTCTCTACGAGCAGTTCTTC
TRBD2 | TRBJ2-3 | TRBV20-1 | 14 | - | CSARKREVSDTQYF | TGCAGTGCCCGAAAGCGGGAGGTTTCAGATACGCAGTATTTT
- | TRBJ2-7 | TRBV9 | 16 | - | CASSDPGGVLPYEQYF | TGTGCCAGCAGCGACCCCGGGGGCGTATTACCCTACGAGCAGTACTTC
- | TRBJ2-1 | TRBV24-1 | 15 | few | CATSDLQAEDNEQFF | TGTGCCACCAGTGATTTGCAGGCGGAGGACAATGAGCAGTTCTTC
TRBD1 | TRBJ1-4 | TRBV10-3 | 16 | many | CAISDRGPTTNEKLFF | TGTGCCATCAGTGACAGGGGGCCAACAACTAATGAAAAACTGTTTTTT
TRBD1 | TRBJ2-2 | TRBV27 | 17 | once | CASSSDRGIVDTGELFF | TGTGCCAGCAGTTCCGACAGGGGCATTGTGGACACCGGGGAGCTGTTTTTT
TRBD2 | TRBJ2-3 | TRBV20-1 | 17 | - | CSASPPGRGGVTDTQYF | TGCAGTGCTAGCCCCCCGGGGCGGGGGGGCGTCACAGATACGCAGTATTTT
- | TRBJ2-7 | TRBV9 | 15 | few | CASSVGHFASREQYF | TGTGCCAGCAGCGTAGGTCACTTTGCCAGTCGGGAGCAGTACTTC
- | TRBJ2-1 | TRBV7-2 | 13 | - | CASSLFGVNEQFF | TGTGCCAGCAGCTTATTTGGTGTTAATGAGCAGTTCTTC
- | TRBJ2-5 | TRBV27 | 15 | many | CASSLRGAPWETQYF | TGTGCCAGCAGTTTGAGGGGCGCGCCTTGGGAGACCCAGTACTTC
- | TRBJ2-1 | TRBV4-3 | 15 | few | CASSLQGSSNHEQFF | TGCGCCAGCAGCCTTCAAGGCAGCTCTAATCATGAGCAGTTCTTC
TRBD1 | TRBJ2-7 | TRBV5-1 | 13 | few | CASSFDRAAEQYF | TGCGCCAGCAGCTTTGACAGGGCTGCCGAGCAGTACTTC
TRBD1 | TRBJ2-2 | TRBV20-1 | 17 | - | CSARGQGAIPNTGELFF | TGCAGTGCTAGAGGGCAGGGGGCGATTCCGAACACCGGGGAGCTGTTTTTT
- | TRBJ2-2 | TRBV3-1 | 16 | - | CASSQVGRGNTGELFF | TGTGCCAGCAGCCAAGTGGGTAGGGGGAACACCGGGGAGCTGTTTTTT
- | TRBJ2-7 | TRBV3-1 | 14 | - | CASSQGLALNEQYF | TGTGCCAGCAGCCAAGGTCTAGCCCTAAACGAGCAGTACTTC
TRBD1 | TRBJ2-5 | TRBV20-1 | 13 | few | CSAAQGDQETQYF | TGCAGTGCTGCCCAGGGGGACCAAGAGACCCAGTACTTC
TRBD1 | TRBJ1-6 | TRBV6-1 | 16 | - | CASSRTGQAYNSPLHF | TGTGCCAGCAGTCGGACGGGACAGGCCTATAATTCACCCCTCCACTTT
- | TRBJ2-3 | TRBV5-1 | 14 | - | CASSRAGSTDTQYF | TGCGCCAGCAGCCGAGCTGGTTCCACAGATACGCAGTATTTT
- | TRBJ2-7 | TRBV30 | 12 | many | CAWRRDRYEQYF | TGTGCCTGGAGAAGGGATCGCTACGAGCAGTACTTC
- | TRBJ2-5 | TRBV24-1 | 13 | few | CATSEWGRETQYF | TGTGCCACCAGTGAGTGGGGAAGAGAGACCCAGTACTTC
- | TRBJ2-1 | TRBV20-1 | 16 | - | CSAGSLDNLLYNEQFF | TGCAGTGCTGGAAGCCTAGACAACCTACTCTACAATGAGCAGTTCTTC
- | TRBJ1-1 | TRBV6-2/TRBV6-3 | 14 | - | CASSTPPRNTEAFF | TGTGCCAGCAGCACTCCTCCTCGGAACACTGAAGCTTTCTTT
TRBD2 | TRBJ2-5 | TRBV27 | 15 | few | CASSLGTSGRGTQYF | TGTGCCAGCAGTTTAGGGACTAGCGGTCGGGGGACCCAGTACTTC
- | TRBJ1-6 | TRBV6-1 | 14 | few | CASRSGTYNSPLHF | TGTGCCAGCAGATCCGGGACGTATAATTCACCCCTCCACTTT
TRBD1 | TRBJ1-3 | TRBV20-1 | 15 | many | CSAREFDRVMDTIYF | TGCAGTGCTAGAGAATTCGACAGGGTCATGGACACCATATATTTT
- | TRBJ1-2 | TRBV10-3 | 14 | many | CAISAGTAIYGYTF | TGTGCCATCAGTGCTGGGACCGCTATTTATGGCTACACCTTC
- | TRBJ2-1 | TRBV19 | 15 | - | CASSIGSLVYNEQFF | TGTGCCAGTAGTATCGGTAGCCTTGTATACAATGAGCAGTTCTTC